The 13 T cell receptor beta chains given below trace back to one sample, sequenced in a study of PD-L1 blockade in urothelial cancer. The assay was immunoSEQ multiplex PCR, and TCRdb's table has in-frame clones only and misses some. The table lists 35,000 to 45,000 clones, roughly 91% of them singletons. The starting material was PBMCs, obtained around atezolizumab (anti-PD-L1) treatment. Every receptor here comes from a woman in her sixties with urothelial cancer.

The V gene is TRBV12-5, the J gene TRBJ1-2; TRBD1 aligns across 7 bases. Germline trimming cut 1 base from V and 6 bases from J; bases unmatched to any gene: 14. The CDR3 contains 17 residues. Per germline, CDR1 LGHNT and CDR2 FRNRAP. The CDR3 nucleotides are TGTGCTAGTGGTTTGGCAAAACCGGGACAGAGACCTGATGGCTACACCTTC. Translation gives CASGLAKPGQRPDGYTF. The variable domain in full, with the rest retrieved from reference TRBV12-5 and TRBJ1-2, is DARVTQTPRHKVTEMGQEVTMRCQPILGHNTVFWYRQTMMQGLELLAYFRNRAPLDDSGMPKDRFSAEMPDATLATLKIQPSEPRDSAVYFCASGLAKPGQRPDGYTFGSGTRLTVV.

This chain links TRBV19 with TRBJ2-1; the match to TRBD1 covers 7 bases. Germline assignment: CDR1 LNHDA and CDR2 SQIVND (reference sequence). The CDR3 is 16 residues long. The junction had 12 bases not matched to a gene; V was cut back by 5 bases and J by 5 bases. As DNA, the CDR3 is TGTGCCAGTAGTTTACCGGGACAGCGTACCAACAATGAGCAGTTCTTC. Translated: CASSLPGQRTNNEQFF.

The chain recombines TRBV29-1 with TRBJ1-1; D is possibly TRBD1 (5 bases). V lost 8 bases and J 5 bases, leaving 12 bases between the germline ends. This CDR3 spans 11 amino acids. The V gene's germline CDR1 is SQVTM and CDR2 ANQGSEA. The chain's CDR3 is CSSGAGTEAFF. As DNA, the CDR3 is TGCAGCTCTGGGGCGGGGACTGAAGCTTTCTTT.

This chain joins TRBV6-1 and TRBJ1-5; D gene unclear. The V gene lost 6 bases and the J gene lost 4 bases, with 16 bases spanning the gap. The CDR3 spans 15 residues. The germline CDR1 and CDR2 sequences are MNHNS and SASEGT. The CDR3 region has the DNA TGTGCCAGCAGGGAGGGCGGCCCCGATAATCAGCCCCAGCATTTT. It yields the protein CASREGGPDNQPQHF.

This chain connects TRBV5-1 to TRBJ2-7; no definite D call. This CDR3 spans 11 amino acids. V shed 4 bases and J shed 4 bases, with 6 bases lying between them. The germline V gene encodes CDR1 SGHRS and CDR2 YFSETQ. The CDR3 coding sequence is TGCGCCAGCAGCCCCTATTACGAGCAGTACTTC. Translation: CASSPYYEQYF.

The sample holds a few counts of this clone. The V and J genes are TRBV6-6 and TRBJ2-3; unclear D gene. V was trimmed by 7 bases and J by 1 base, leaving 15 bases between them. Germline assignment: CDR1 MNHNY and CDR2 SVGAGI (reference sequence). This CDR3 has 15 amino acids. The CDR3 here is CASTDLGEGTDTQYF. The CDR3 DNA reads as TGTGCCAGCACTGATCTAGGAGAGGGCACAGATACGCAGTATTTT.

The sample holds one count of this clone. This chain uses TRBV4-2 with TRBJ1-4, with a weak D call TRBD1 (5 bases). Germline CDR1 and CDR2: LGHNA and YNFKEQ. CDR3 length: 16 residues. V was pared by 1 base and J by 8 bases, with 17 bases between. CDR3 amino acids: CASSQVHQGSVEKLFF. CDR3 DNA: TGTGCCAGCAGCCAAGTTCATCAGGGCTCGGTGGAAAAACTGTTTTTT.

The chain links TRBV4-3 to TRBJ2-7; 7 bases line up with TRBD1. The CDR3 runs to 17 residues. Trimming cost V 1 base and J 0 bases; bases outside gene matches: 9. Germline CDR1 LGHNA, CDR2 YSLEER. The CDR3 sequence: CASSQGGTGTVSYEQYF. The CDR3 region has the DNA TGCGCCAGCAGCCAAGGCGGAACAGGGACAGTCTCCTACGAGCAGTACTTC.

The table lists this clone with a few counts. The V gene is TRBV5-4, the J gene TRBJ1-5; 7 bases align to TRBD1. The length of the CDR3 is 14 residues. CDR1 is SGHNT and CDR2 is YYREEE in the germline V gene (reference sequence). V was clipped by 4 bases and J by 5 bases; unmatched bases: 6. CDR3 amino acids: CASSAGGRDQPQHF. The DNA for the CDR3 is TGTGCCAGCAGCGCAGGGGGTCGGGATCAGCCCCAGCATTTT.

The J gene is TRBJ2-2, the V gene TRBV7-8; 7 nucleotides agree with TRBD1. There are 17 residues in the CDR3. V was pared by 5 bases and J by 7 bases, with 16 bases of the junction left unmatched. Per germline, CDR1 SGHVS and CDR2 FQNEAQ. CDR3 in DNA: TGTGCCAGCAGCCCGCAACCTTGGGACAGCCTATACGGGGAGCTGTTTTTT. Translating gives CASSPQPWDSLYGELFF.

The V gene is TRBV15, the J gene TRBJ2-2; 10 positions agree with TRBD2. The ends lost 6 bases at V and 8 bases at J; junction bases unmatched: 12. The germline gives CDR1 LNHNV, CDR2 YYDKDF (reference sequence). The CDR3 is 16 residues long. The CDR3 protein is CATSQRILAGSGELFF. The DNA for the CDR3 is TGTGCCACCAGTCAAAGGATACTAGCGGGAAGTGGGGAGCTGTTTTTT.

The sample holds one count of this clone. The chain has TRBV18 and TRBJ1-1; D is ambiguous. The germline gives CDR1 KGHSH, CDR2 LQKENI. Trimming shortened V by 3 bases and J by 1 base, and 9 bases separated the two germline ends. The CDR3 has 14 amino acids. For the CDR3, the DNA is TGTGCCAGCTCACCGGGCCGGGGGAACACTGAAGCTTTCTTT. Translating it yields CASSPGRGNTEAFF.

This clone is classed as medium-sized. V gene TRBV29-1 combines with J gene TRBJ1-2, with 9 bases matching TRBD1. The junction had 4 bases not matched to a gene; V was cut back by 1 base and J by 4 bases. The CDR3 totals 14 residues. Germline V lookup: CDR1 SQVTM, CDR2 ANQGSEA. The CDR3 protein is CSVEGTGGGYGYTF. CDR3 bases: TGCAGCGTTGAAGGAACAGGGGGCGGCTATGGCTACACCTTC. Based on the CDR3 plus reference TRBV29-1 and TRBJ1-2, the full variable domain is SAVISQKPSRDICQRGTSLTIQCQVDSQVTMMFWYRQQPGQSLTLIATANQGSEATYESGFVIDKFPISRPNLTFSTLTVSNMSPEDSSIYLCSVEGTGGGYGYTFGSGTRLTVV.